A single sample is the source of the 17 T cell receptor beta chains below, sequenced in a study of T cell repertoires in cytomegalovirus infection. The antigens of these receptors remain unknown. In TCRdb, the reads were re-called with MiXCR into one record per CDR3 protein. The sample lists tens of thousands of distinct CDR3 sequences; 25% to 40% were seen once. The specimen was PBMCs, sequenced either directly or after in vitro stimulation (not recorded which). These receptors all come from a human donor in good health (CMV status not recorded). Some clones in this sample may be carry-over from other donors' samples.

V usage is TRBV7-2 and J usage is TRBJ2-3; D is possibly TRBD2 (5 bases). CDR3 length equals 16 residues. Germline CDR1 and CDR2: SGHTA and FQGNSA. V dropped 5 bases and J dropped 3 bases, with 18 bases sitting between them. As DNA, the CDR3 is TGTGCCAGCAGCACGTCTAGCACCGGACTGACAGATACGCAGTATTTT. It codes for CASSTSSTGLTDTQYF.

This clonotype was observed a handful of times. The chain recombines TRBV5-4 with TRBJ1-2; tentatively, D is TRBD1 (6 bases). This CDR3 region has 14 residues. Germline V gene data show CDR1 as SGHNT and CDR2 as YYREEE (reference sequence). Trimming removed 2 bases from V and 3 bases from J, with 11 bases in between. The CDR3 region is CASSLPRGDYGYTF. DNA of the CDR3: TGTGCCAGCAGCTTACCCAGGGGAGACTATGGCTACACCTTC.

V gene TRBV6-5 combines with J gene TRBJ2-1, with D unresolved. V lost 2 bases to trimming and J lost 6 bases, with 8 bases between them. The CDR3 has 13 amino acids. In germline, CDR1 is MNHEY, CDR2 SVGAGI. In DNA, the CDR3 is TGTGCCAGCAGTTACCCAGTGACCAATGAGCAGTTCTTC. Protein product: CASSYPVTNEQFF.

In this sample, this clonotype turned up once. The chain joins TRBV12-3 or TRBV12-4 to TRBJ1-2, with 8 nucleotides matching TRBD1. The CDR3 loop spans 15 amino acids. V lost 5 bases and J lost 7; bases outside the gene matches: 12. The CDR3 DNA is TGTGCCAGCAGTCGGCCTGACAGGGGCAGGGGTGGCTACACCTTC. This translates into CASSRPDRGRGGYTF.

The chain employs TRBV7-6 and TRBJ1-1; a weak D match, TRBD1 (5 bases). The CDR3 runs 15 residues. Germline V gives CDR1 SGHVS, CDR2 FNYEAQ. V lost 2 bases and J lost 0, with 10 bases in between. The CDR3 region is CASSLRGGLNTEAFF. CDR3 bases: TGTGCCAGCAGCTTACGGGGCGGATTGAACACTGAAGCTTTCTTT.

The chain recombines TRBV7-2 with TRBJ1-5, with D perhaps matching TRBD1 (6 bases). The germline CDR1 and CDR2 sequences are SGHTA and FQGNSA. The V gene lost 5 bases and the J gene lost 5 bases, with 10 bases spanning the gap. The CDR3 has 13 amino acids. CDR3 coding DNA: TGTGCCAGCAGCCAACAGGGTTATCAGCCCCAGCATTTT. Its protein is CASSQQGYQPQHF.

The chain is built from TRBV9 and TRBJ2-1; D is perhaps TRBD1 (5 bases). The germline gives CDR1 SGDLS, CDR2 YYNGEE. The CDR3 length is 16 residues. V dropped 4 bases and J dropped 0 bases, with 14 bases sitting between them. The CDR3 loop is CASSSKRQFSYNEQFF. CDR3 in DNA: TGTGCCAGCAGCTCGAAAAGACAGTTCTCCTACAATGAGCAGTTCTTC.

This clonotype was seen more than once but under ten times. The chain couples TRBV27 to TRBJ2-1, with a weak D call TRBD1 (5 bases). The CDR3 contains 16 residues. V dropped 3 bases and J dropped 4 bases, with 16 bases sitting between them. Germline V gives CDR1 MNHEY, CDR2 SMNVEV (reference sequence). DNA of the CDR3: TGTGCCAGCAGTTTCTCTGGGCAGGGATGGTACAATGAGCAGTTCTTC. As protein: CASSFSGQGWYNEQFF.

This clonotype was recorded a few times. J is TRBJ2-3 and V is TRBV6-5; no clear D gene. The germline V and J ends were trimmed by 3 bases and 2 bases, with 6 bases remaining between them. The length of the CDR3 is 13 residues. From germline, CDR1 is MNHEY and CDR2 SVGAGI. The CDR3 spells CASSYAPTDTQYF. The DNA for the CDR3 is TGTGCCAGCAGTTATGCTCCCACAGATACGCAGTATTTT.

V usage is TRBV6-5 and J usage is TRBJ2-1, with 9 bases fitting TRBD1. The V gene's germline CDR1 is MNHEY and CDR2 SVGAGI. This CDR3 has 17 amino acids. With 6 bases clipped from V and 8 bases from J, the junction kept 17 bases outside the gene matches. The CDR3 region is CASSRSSGTGLFDEQFF. The CDR3 region has the DNA TGTGCCAGCAGCCGATCCTCCGGGACAGGGCTTTTCGATGAGCAGTTCTTC.

This clonotype has more than one count but fewer than ten. The chain uses TRBV6-2 or TRBV6-3 and TRBJ2-3; 7 positions agree with TRBD2. J gave up 5 bases and V 0 bases, and 11 bases lay outside the gene matches. The CDR3 runs 17 residues. Germline CDR1 reads MNHEY; CDR2 reads SVGEGT. CDR3: CASSYSTSSGLGDTQYF. The CDR3 DNA follows: TGTGCCAGCAGTTACTCGACGTCTAGCGGCTTAGGAGATACGCAGTATTTT.

This clonotype has a handful of counts. This chain joins TRBV19 and TRBJ1-4, with 9 bases fitting TRBD1. CDR1 is LNHDA and CDR2 is SQIVND in the germline V gene (reference sequence). The CDR3 has 15 amino acids. V lost 5 bases, J lost 3 bases, and 4 bases stayed unmatched. The CDR3 reads CASSPRQGANEKLFF. DNA for the CDR3: TGTGCCAGTAGTCCCCGACAGGGGGCTAATGAAAAACTGTTTTTT.

The chain joins TRBV7-7 to TRBJ2-5; D may correspond to TRBD1 or TRBD2 (5 bases each). Per germline, CDR1 SSHAT and CDR2 FNYEAQ (reference sequence). The CDR3 loop spans 12 amino acids. V lost 4 bases and J lost 5, with 8 bases in between. The CDR3 DNA sequence: TGTGCCAGCAGCTCGAGGGGCGAGACCCAGTACTTC. It codes for CASSSRGETQYF.

The rearrangement uses TRBV5-1 and TRBJ2-7; TRBD1 agrees at 7 bases. Germline V gene lookup returns CDR1 SGHRS and CDR2 YFSETQ. After removal of 3 bases from V and 0 bases from J, the junction contained 3 bases not matched to a gene. CDR3 length equals 14 residues. CDR3 residues: CASSSGTASYEQYF. In DNA form, the CDR3 reads TGCGCCAGCAGCTCTGGGACAGCCTCCTACGAGCAGTACTTC. Combining the CDR3 with reference TRBV5-1 and TRBJ2-7 gives the whole variable domain KAGVTQTPRYLIKTRGQQVTLSCSPISGHRSVSWYQQTPGQGLQFLFEYFSETQRNKGNFPGRFSGRQFSNSRSEMNVSTLELGDSALYLCASSSGTASYEQYFGPGTRLTVT.

In its sample, this clonotype was seen a few times. CDR3 residues: CASRDPGANVLTF. The CDR3 nucleotides are TGTGCCAGCAGAGACCCTGGGGCCAACGTCCTGACTTTC. The chain combines TRBV27 with TRBJ2-6; D ambiguous. The CDR3 contains 13 residues. Trimming stripped 6 bases from V and 2 bases from J, with 5 bases between. Per the germline V gene, CDR1 is MNHEY and CDR2 is SMNVEV (reference sequence).

In its sample, this clonotype was seen a few times. The chain employs TRBV28 and TRBJ2-3; no clear D. The V end lost 5 bases, the J end lost 5 bases, and 11 bases lay between the germline ends. Germline values: CDR1 MDHEN, CDR2 SYDVKM. This CDR3 spans 13 amino acids. The DNA of the CDR3 is TGTGCCAGCAGTCTTAGGAATCAAGATACGCAGTATTTT. Its protein is CASSLRNQDTQYF.

V and J are TRBV27 and TRBJ2-3, with 12 positions matching TRBD2. CDR1 is MNHEY and CDR2 is SMNVEV in the germline V gene (reference sequence). Trimming cost V 6 bases and J 2 bases; bases outside gene matches: 3. The CDR3 runs to 15 residues. CDR3 amino acids: CASSRTSGATDTQYF. The DNA for the CDR3 is TGTGCCAGCAGCCGGACTAGCGGGGCCACAGATACGCAGTATTTT.